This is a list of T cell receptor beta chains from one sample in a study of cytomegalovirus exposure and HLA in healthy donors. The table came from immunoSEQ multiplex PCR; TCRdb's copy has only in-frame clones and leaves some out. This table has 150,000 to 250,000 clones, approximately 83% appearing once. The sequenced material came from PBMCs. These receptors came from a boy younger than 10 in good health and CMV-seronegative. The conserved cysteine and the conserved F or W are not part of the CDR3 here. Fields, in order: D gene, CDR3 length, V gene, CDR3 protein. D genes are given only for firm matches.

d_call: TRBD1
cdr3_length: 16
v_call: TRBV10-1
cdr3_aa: ASSERFGQGFSNEKLF

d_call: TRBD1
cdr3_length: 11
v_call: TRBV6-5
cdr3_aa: ASRKDREDGYT

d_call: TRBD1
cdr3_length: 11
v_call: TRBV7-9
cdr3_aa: ASRGQTNTEAF

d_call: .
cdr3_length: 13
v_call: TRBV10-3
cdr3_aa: AISESSDSYNEQF

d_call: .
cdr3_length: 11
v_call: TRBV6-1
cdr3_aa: ASSAGSSGEQY

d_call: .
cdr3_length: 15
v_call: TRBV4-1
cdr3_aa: ASSQGSGSPNYNEQF

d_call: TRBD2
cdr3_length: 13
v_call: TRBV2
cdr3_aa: ASSVGGAQQETQY

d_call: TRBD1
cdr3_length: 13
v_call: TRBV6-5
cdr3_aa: ASSYGTGSRTIQY

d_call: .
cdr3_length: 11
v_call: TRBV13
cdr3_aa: ASSTQGSETQY

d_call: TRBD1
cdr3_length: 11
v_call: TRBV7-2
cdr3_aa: ASSLETGVGQF

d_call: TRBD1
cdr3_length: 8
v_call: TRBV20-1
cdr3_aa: SAMDREAF

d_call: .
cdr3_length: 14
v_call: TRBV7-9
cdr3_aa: ASSFSIGGSGETQY

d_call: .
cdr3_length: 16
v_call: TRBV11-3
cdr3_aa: ASSLDGYGGLAHYEQY

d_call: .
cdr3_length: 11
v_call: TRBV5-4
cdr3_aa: ASSLRGNEKLF

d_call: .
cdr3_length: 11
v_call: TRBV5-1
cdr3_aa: ASSLWPNNEQF

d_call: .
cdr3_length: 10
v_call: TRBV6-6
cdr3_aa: ASSQSGNTIY

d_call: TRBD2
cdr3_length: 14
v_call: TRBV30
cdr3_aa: ACSRGPAGGTDTQY

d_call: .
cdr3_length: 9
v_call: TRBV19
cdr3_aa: ASRTENTIY

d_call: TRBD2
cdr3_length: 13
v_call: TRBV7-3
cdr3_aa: ASSFSAGGPNEQF

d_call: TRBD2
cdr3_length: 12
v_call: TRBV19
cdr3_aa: ASSRSSGINEQF

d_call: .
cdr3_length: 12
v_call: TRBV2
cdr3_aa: ASSTQAGQSPLH

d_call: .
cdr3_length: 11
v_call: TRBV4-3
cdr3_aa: ASSQDRGNKAF

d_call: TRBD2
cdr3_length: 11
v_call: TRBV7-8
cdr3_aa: ASSPTSGESQY

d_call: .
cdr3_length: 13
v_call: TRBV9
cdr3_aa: ASSVPLRGSNGYT

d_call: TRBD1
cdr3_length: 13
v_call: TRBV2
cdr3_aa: ASMGTVKSTDTQY

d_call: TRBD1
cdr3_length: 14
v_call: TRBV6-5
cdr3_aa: ASSSRTGLENSPLH